A selection of T cell receptor beta chains follows, all from one sample in a study of T cells in localized non-small cell lung cancer. The method was immunoSEQ multiplex PCR; TCRdb's version includes in-frame clones alone and lacks a portion of them. The repertoire consists of some 53,000 clones, with 70% to 90% occurring once and the leading ten covering 15% to 20%. This material consisted of peripheral blood, taken before any cancer treatment. These receptors were collected from a male donor at least 60 years old with stage III squamous cell lung carcinoma. CDR3s include the opening cysteine and the closing phenylalanine or tryptophan. A D gene is named only where the DNA matches it firmly. Clone size is shown for a subset of rows, as once, few, many or a class of expanded clone.

TRBJ1-1	NA	TRBV4-1	NA	CASSQDSRGFTEAFF
TRBJ2-1	NA	TRBV29-1	NA	CSVVRGANYNEQFF
TRBJ2-5	NA	TRBV2	NA	CASRWTLETQYF
TRBJ1-2	TRBD1	TRBV27	NA	CASSFARGGGYTF
TRBJ2-7	NA	TRBV5-1	NA	CASSLGPATMPREQYF
TRBJ2-1	TRBD2	TRBV7-3	NA	CASSLSTSGGRYNEQFF
TRBJ2-3	TRBD1	TRBV6-4	NA	CASSDSMITGGLDTQYF
TRBJ1-2	TRBD1	TRBV7-8	NA	CASSLGGDRGYGYTF
TRBJ2-4	NA	TRBV5-4	once	CASSSRAESLAKNIQYF
TRBJ1-1	TRBD1	TRBV6-6	NA	CASRSRDRGKNTEAFF
TRBJ2-4	NA	TRBV4-1	NA	CASSQGRGRRGYRVNIQYF
TRBJ2-1	NA	TRBV11-2	many	CASSLTAGYEQFF
TRBJ1-2	NA	TRBV5-1	NA	CASSSNREVRGYTF
TRBJ2-7	TRBD2	TRBV6-1	NA	CANSLAGGQDEQYF